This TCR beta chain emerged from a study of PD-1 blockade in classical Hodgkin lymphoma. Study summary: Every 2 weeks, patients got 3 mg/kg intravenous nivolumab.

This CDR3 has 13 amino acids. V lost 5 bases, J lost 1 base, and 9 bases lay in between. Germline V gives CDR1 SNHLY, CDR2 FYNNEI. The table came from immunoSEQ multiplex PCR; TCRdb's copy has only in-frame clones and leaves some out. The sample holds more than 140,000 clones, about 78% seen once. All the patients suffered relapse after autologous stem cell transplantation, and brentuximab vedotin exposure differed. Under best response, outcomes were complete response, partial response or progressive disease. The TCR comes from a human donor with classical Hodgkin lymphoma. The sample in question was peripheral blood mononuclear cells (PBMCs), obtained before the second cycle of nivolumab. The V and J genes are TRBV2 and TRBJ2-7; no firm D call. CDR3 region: CASSTDGSYEQYF. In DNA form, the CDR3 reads TGTGCCAGCAGTACGGACGGATCCTACGAGCAGTACTTC.